The text below deals with one T cell receptor (beta chain). This specimen belongs to a study of blood T cell repertoires in COVID-19. Trimming cost V 1 base and J 4 bases, with 10 bases left between them. The germline V gene has CDR1 SNHLY and CDR2 FYNNEI. CDR3 length: 14 residues. Original analysis: For nucleated cells, counts were estimated from reference gene primer amplification. Sequenced by immunoSEQ multiplex PCR; TCRdb stores in-frame clones only, minus some. D and trimming come from the DNA, and the V and J calls and clone size come from that table. Of 200,000 to 300,000 clones listed, about 82% were seen once; the top ten hold approximately 2%.

Sequencing input: PBMCs or T cells enriched from blood (not recorded which). This clonotype originated in a woman aged 50 to 60 who had recovered from COVID-19. V gene TRBV2 combines with J gene TRBJ1-2; weak D call: TRBD1 (5 bases). This chain's CDR3 is CASSEELGPYGYTF. The CDR3 nucleotides are TGTGCCAGCAGTGAAGAGCTGGGGCCCTATGGCTACACCTTC.